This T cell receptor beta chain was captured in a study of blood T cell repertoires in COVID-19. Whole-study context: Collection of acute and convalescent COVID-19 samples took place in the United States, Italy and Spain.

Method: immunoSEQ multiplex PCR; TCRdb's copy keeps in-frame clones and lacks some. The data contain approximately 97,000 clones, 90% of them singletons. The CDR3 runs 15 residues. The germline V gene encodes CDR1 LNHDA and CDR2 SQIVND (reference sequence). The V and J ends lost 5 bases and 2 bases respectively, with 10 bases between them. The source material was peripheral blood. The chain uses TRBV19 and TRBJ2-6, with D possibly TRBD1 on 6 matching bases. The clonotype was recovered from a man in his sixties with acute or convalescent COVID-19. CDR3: CASSHQGTGANVLTF. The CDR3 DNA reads TGTGCCAGTAGTCACCAGGGGACTGGGGCCAACGTCCTGACTTTC.